This T cell receptor (beta chain) originates from a study of blood T cell repertoires in COVID-19. V dropped 3 bases and J dropped 1; count of bases not matched to a gene: 7. The CDR3 totals 16 residues. Germline V gene data show CDR1 as LGHNA and CDR2 as YSLEER. Sequencing used immunoSEQ multiplex PCR; TCRdb keeps in-frame clones, though not all of them. The table has approximately 100,000 clones, roughly 87% seen once. The chain uses TRBV4-3 and TRBJ1-1, with 8 bases identical to TRBD1. This TCR derives from a woman older than 75 with active COVID-19. The specimen was peripheral blood. CDR3 residues: CASSQAPGTGNTEAFF. DNA for the CDR3: TGCGCCAGCAGCCAGGCCCCCGGGACAGGGAACACTGAAGCTTTCTTT.